A selection of T cell receptor beta chains follows, all from one sample in a study of T cells in Graves' hyperthyroidism and ophthalmopathy. From the multiplex PCR reads, TCRdb called clonotypes with MiXCR, one entry per CDR3 protein. The data contain hundreds of thousands of distinct CDR3 sequences, about 43% of them singletons. Sequenced sample: peripheral blood or thyroid tissue (not recorded which). The source of these receptors is a woman aged 18-29 years with Graves' hyperthyroidism. Each CDR3 is given with its conserved first and last residue. D genes are given only for firm matches. Clone size is given for some rows only: seen once, a few or many times, or a class if the clone is expanded.

abundance,v_gene,j_gene,d_gene,CDR3aa,CDR3nt
many,TRBV2,TRBJ2-7,-,CASTPVLADTYEQYF,TGTGCCAGCACCCCAGTATTAGCGGACACCTACGAGCAGTACTTC
many,TRBV12-3/TRBV12-4,TRBJ2-7,TRBD1,CASSVQGSEQYF,TGTGCCAGCAGTGTACAGGGGTCCGAGCAGTACTTC
-,TRBV9,TRBJ2-5,-,CASSVGRAETQYF,TGTGCCAGCAGCGTAGGGAGGGCGGAGACCCAGTACTTC
-,TRBV19,TRBJ1-2,-,CASKNRDRGYTF,TGTGCCAGTAAGAACAGAGACCGTGGCTACACCTTC
-,TRBV25-1,TRBJ1-2,-,CASSDIYYGYTF,TGTGCCAGCAGCGACATATACTATGGCTACACCTTC
few,TRBV25-1,TRBJ1-4,-,CASSLSTDLNEKLFF,TGTGCCAGCAGCCTGTCGACGGACCTTAATGAAAAACTGTTTTTT
-,TRBV20-1,TRBJ2-7,TRBD2,CSARDLGLGYEQYF,TGCAGTGCTAGAGATCTGGGACTAGGCTACGAGCAGTACTTC
many,TRBV7-9,TRBJ2-5,TRBD1,CASSSADRGGETQYF,TGTGCCAGCAGCTCTGCGGACAGGGGCGGGGAGACCCAGTACTTC
many,TRBV5-8,TRBJ1-2,TRBD1,CASSRDRGLGGYTF,TGTGCCAGCAGCCGCGACAGGGGGCTAGGCGGCTACACCTTC
many,TRBV7-2,TRBJ1-1,-,CASSERANTEAFF,TGTGCCAGCAGCGAGAGGGCGAACACTGAAGCTTTCTTT
few,TRBV2,TRBJ1-1,-,CASRGGGGGTEAFF,TGTGCCAGCCGAGGAGGGGGAGGGGGCACTGAAGCTTTCTTT
few,TRBV19,TRBJ2-7,TRBD1,CASSIAGTADYEQYF,TGTGCCAGTAGTATAGCGGGGACAGCAGACTACGAGCAGTACTTC
-,TRBV9,TRBJ2-5,TRBD2,CASSVAPSGGETQYF,TGTGCCAGCAGCGTAGCCCCTAGCGGGGGGGAGACCCAGTACTTC
-,TRBV5-1,TRBJ1-4,TRBD1,CASAQGGNEKLFF,TGCGCCAGCGCACAGGGGGGGAATGAAAAACTGTTTTTT
once,TRBV10-3,TRBJ1-3,-,CAISGAMVDTIYF,TGTGCCATCAGTGGGGCAATGGTAGACACCATATATTTT
many,TRBV2,TRBJ1-2,-,CASKEWGTSGGYTF,TGTGCCAGCAAAGAATGGGGCACCTCGGGAGGCTACACCTTC
-,TRBV10-3,TRBJ1-2,-,CAISSTPWPSYGYTF,TGTGCCATCAGTTCTACCCCATGGCCTTCCTATGGCTACACCTTC
-,TRBV29-1,TRBJ2-5,TRBD2,CSGRTSQIF,TGCAGCGGCCGGACTAGCCAAATCTTC
-,TRBV15,TRBJ2-7,-,CATSRIQGSSYEQYF,TGTGCCACCAGCAGGATACAGGGAAGCTCCTACGAGCAGTACTTC
-,TRBV7-9,TRBJ1-1,-,CASSLGERAFF,TGTGCCAGCAGCTTGGGGGAGAGAGCTTTCTTT
-,TRBV2,TRBJ1-1,-,CASSYWAAKGNTEAFF,TGTGCCAGCAGTTACTGGGCAGCTAAGGGTAACACTGAAGCTTTCTTT
many,TRBV7-9,TRBJ1-6,TRBD1,CASSFRTGGGSPLHF,TGTGCCAGCAGCTTCCGGACAGGGGGTGGTTCACCCCTCCACTTT
many,TRBV7-3,TRBJ2-5,-,CASSSRGDQETQYF,TGTGCCAGCAGCTCCCGGGGAGATCAAGAGACCCAGTACTTC
-,TRBV11-1,TRBJ2-7,-,CASSSSRDKLPYEQYF,TGTGCCAGCAGCTCCTCGCGGGACAAGCTTCCCTACGAGCAGTACTTC
-,TRBV10-3,TRBJ2-7,TRBD2,CAYRTSGSQAYEQYF,TGTGCCTATCGGACTAGCGGGAGTCAAGCCTACGAGCAGTACTTC